This entry lists 2 T cell receptor beta chains sequenced from one sample in a study of post-analysis software for immune sequencing data. Antigens for these TCRs are unknown. Study-wide results and limits: TRBV segments more frequent in patients than in controls numbered roughly 5 and included TRBV5-6, TRBV5-1 and TRBV20-1.

Presence of unique molecular identifiers characterized the TCR beta cDNA libraries. TCRdb analysed the PCR reads with MiXCR anew, one entry per CDR3 protein. The sample records a few hundred thousand distinct CDR3 sequences, roughly 35% being singletons. Material: blood. Receptor source: a girl aged 5-17 years with multiple sclerosis.

The chain carries TRBV5-5 and TRBJ1-4; D unclear. Germline V gives CDR1 SGHKS, CDR2 YYEKEE (reference sequence). V lost 1 base and J 1 base, leaving 11 bases between the germline ends. This CDR3 contains 16 residues. This CDR3 is CASSLRERGTNEKLFF. The CDR3 DNA follows: TGTGCCAGCAGCTTGCGGGAGAGAGGAACTAATGAAAAACTGTTTTTT.

The rearrangement links TRBV27 to TRBJ1-1; the D is unclear. Germline V gene sequence: CDR1 MNHEY, CDR2 SMNVEV (reference sequence). V gave up 7 bases and J gave up 0 bases, with 15 bases separating them. This CDR3 comprises 15 residues. CDR3 coding DNA: TGTGCCAGCAAGGGTCCAGGCGGAATGAACACTGAAGCTTTCTTT. It specifies CASKGPGGMNTEAFF.